The sequence of this TCR beta chain was determined in a study of T cell repertoires in cytomegalovirus infection. Study-wide context: Peptides in the study included HLA-C-restricted and HLA-B-restricted CMV epitopes. Both a matching HLA type and CMV infection were indicated by public TCR beta signatures.

CDR3 length: 13 residues. Germline CDR1 is MNHEY and CDR2 is SVGAGI. The V and J ends lost 5 bases and 4 bases respectively, with 11 bases between them. Only a few counts were recorded for this clonotype. Its antigen is still unknown. One entry per CDR3 protein results from TCRdb running MiXCR on the reads. The data contain hundreds of thousands of distinct CDR3 sequences, around 32% of them singletons. Specimen: cultured CD8+ T cells from PBMCs, collected from culture after CMV antigen stimulation. This sequence joins TRBV6-5 and TRBJ2-5; D may be TRBD2 (5 bases). The TCR sequence derives from a human donor in good health (CMV status not recorded). Some clones in this sample may be carry-over from other donors' samples. CDR3 sequence: CASSVANGETQYF. CDR3 DNA sequence: TGTGCCAGCAGTGTAGCGAATGGAGAGACCCAGTACTTC.